This TCR beta chain was sequenced in a study of breast tumors, draining lymph nodes, adjacent tissues. The germline V and J ends were trimmed by 2 bases and 6 bases, with 11 bases remaining between them. Looked up from germline, CDR1 is KGHDR and CDR2 is SFDVKD. This CDR3 is 14 amino acids long. TCRdb re-called the multiplex PCR reads through MiXCR, storing one row per CDR3 protein. The table lists about 230,000 distinct CDR3 sequences, roughly 30% of them singletons. Breast cancer patients provided tissue from their axillary draining lymph nodes. The clonotype was recovered from a female donor with breast cancer. Some clones in this sample may be carry-over from other donors' samples. The sequenced sample was axillary lymph node tissue. V gene TRBV24-1 combines with J gene TRBJ2-3, with D unresolved. CDR3 coding DNA: TGTGCCACCAGTGATTCCGCCTTGGGGGATACGCAGTATTTT. Its protein product is CATSDSALGDTQYF.